This is a list of T cell receptor beta chains from one sample in a study of identical twins' blood T cells. TCRdb ran MiXCR on the 5' RACE reads and lists one entry per CDR3 protein. The data hold hundreds of thousands of distinct CDR3 sequences, with roughly 30% observed a single time. Sequencing used PBMCs. The receptors originated from a woman between 18 and 55 years old in good health. Each CDR3 is given with its conserved first and last residue.

TRBV29-1,CSVDPGGNTEAFF
TRBV18,CASSPPTGGLNTEAFF
TRBV3-1,CASSQRGRHNEKLFF
TRBV2,CASSESGNTGELFF
TRBV5-8,CASSHIITSGIMNEQFF
TRBV5-1,CASRLGLSSGYTF
TRBV12-3/TRBV12-4,CASSYLDSNQPQHF
TRBV29-1,CSVREGGFETQYF
TRBV5-1,CASSFSQGESTGELFF
TRBV6-2/TRBV6-3,CASSDPGGNTGELFF
TRBV20-1,CSAIPGASSYEQYF
TRBV7-9,CASSERRQGARNTEAFF
TRBV20-1,CSARDAGVAGELFF
TRBV5-1,CASSTGTDNEKLFF
TRBV7-3,CASSLGLAGLSSYNEQFF
TRBV20-1,CSARGGGDQPQHF
TRBV14,CASSAWEGMGYNEQFF
TRBV7-3,CASSSKGGNEQFF
TRBV7-2,CASSPRPGMNTEAFF
TRBV12-5,CASGDASGGSYEQYF
TRBV20-1,CSASPLAGTDTQYF
TRBV2,CASSVSGVSGELFF
TRBV20-1,CSAPRIGGNYGYTF
TRBV6-2/TRBV6-3,CASTSDFSQPQHF
TRBV11-2,CASSLSPTPGELFF
TRBV7-2,CASSLRSPYTDEQYF
TRBV7-9,CASSITGDGEKLFF
TRBV20-1,CSAPGTPETQYF
TRBV10-3,CAIMDSPPSDTQYF
TRBV6-5,CASSNQPWRGFTDTQYF
TRBV6-1,CASSEGDGANVLTF
TRBV7-9,CASSSQGGYNEKLFF
TRBV24-1,CAPSPGQGLRVEAFF
TRBV5-6,CASSLRDRSYGYTF
TRBV5-1,CASSPEEALNEKLFF
TRBV6-6,CASSYSSSGRNEQLF
TRBV29-1,CSVGQGAREQYF
TRBV5-1,CASSLGLENTEAYF
TRBV5-1,CASRLTGGYGYTF
TRBV14,CASSRQSYNEQFF
TRBV11-2,CASSFGEPREQFF
TRBV5-1,CASSFRPNDHPQHF
TRBV7-9,CASSLGGRNSPLHF
TRBV29-1,CGVKRGQATNYGYTF
TRBV28,CASRSGQGLNQPQHF
TRBV5-1,CASSLDFQGQNEAFF
TRBV20-1,CSAMLAGNMFYEQYF
TRBV19,CASSTQGGQTGELFF
TRBV7-2,CASRAGPGETQYF
TRBV5-6,CASILRNAGVYEQYF
TRBV6-2/TRBV6-3,CASRISGSYEQFF
TRBV20-1,CSAITGTSGATDTQYF
TRBV20-1,CSAREAGAYEQYF
TRBV3-1,CASSSTGTGIHEQYF
TRBV5-8,CASSSGQGDYEQYF
TRBV7-9,CASSSGRGEAFF
TRBV24-1,CATSDLSEETQYF
TRBV7-9,CASSLQAPNTEAFF
TRBV12-3/TRBV12-4,CASSGYRFPEAFF